One and the same sample provided the 7 T cell receptor beta chains below, sequenced in a study of shared clonotypes between healthy human individuals. Generated by immunoSEQ multiplex PCR, the TCRdb table keeps only in-frame clones and is missing some. The table shows over a million clones, with more than 95% occurring only once. The sequencing input was naive CD4+ T cells sorted from blood. The subset was: CD45RA+ positively selected. The origin of the receptors is a man aged 30 to 45 in good health.

The chain combines TRBV5-1 with TRBJ2-1; tentative D call: TRBD2 (7 bases). The V end was cut by 0 bases, the J end by 8 bases, with 24 bases between. CDR1 and CDR2 (germline): SGHRS, YFSETQ. The CDR3 extends over 18 amino acids. In DNA, the CDR3 is TGCGCCAGCAGCTTGGGATGGGGGGCGGGAGTAGAGAAGGATGAGCAGTTCTTC. Residues: CASSLGWGAGVEKDEQFF.

The gene calls are TRBV14 and TRBJ2-2, with 9 nucleotides matching TRBD2. The germline CDR1 and CDR2 sequences are SGHDN and FVKESK. The length of the CDR3 is 17 residues. The J segment lost 5 bases and the V segment lost 4 bases, leaving 11 bases of the junction unmatched. Here the CDR3 reads CASSPFNSGRGTGELFF. As DNA, the CDR3 is TGTGCCAGCAGCCCCTTCAATAGCGGGAGAGGAACCGGGGAGCTGTTTTTT.

This clone showed up just once. The chain has TRBV29-1 and TRBJ1-1; D possibly corresponds to TRBD1 (6 bases). This CDR3 contains 13 residues. V lost 7 bases and J lost 1, with 13 bases in between. Germline-derived CDR1 and CDR2 are SQVTM and ANQGSEA. CDR3 loop: CSAVGTQNTEAFF. CDR3 nucleotide sequence: TGCAGCGCGGTCGGGACACAGAACACTGAAGCTTTCTTT.

Worth noting for this clone: The sample holds other DNA sequences that translate to the same CDR3. Here the CDR3 reads CASSATSGSSYEQYF. CDR3 DNA: TGTGCCAGCAGTGCCACTAGCGGGAGCTCCTACGAGCAGTACTTC. The chain carries TRBV6-1 and TRBJ2-7; 11 bases are shared with TRBD2. The germline gives CDR1 MNHNS, CDR2 SASEGT. The J segment lost 0 bases and the V segment lost 4 bases, leaving 2 bases of the junction unmatched. This CDR3 spans 15 amino acids.

V is TRBV9 and J is TRBJ1-2; a weak D match, TRBD1 (6 bases). This CDR3 spans 16 amino acids. V lost 0 bases to trimming and J lost 2 bases, with 14 bases between them. Germline V gene data show CDR1 as SGDLS and CDR2 as YYNGEE. The CDR3, as DNA: TGTGCCAGCAGCGTAGATTCACAGGGATACAACTATGGCTACACCTTC. Protein sequence: CASSVDSQGYNYGYTF.

This chain links TRBV6-5 with TRBJ2-2, with TRBD2 matching over 7 bases. CDR1 MNHEY and CDR2 SVGAGI come from the germline V gene. The CDR3 sequence is 16 residues long. V lost 4 bases, J lost 6 bases, and 11 bases stayed unmatched. The CDR3, as DNA: TGTGCCAGCAGTTCGCGGGGTAGCGGGCACCCCGGGGAGCTGTTTTTT. Amino acids: CASSSRGSGHPGELFF.

The chain combines TRBV7-9 with TRBJ1-1; 7 bases are shared with TRBD1. The CDR3 extends over 13 amino acids. J lost 3 bases, V lost 5 bases, and 3 bases had no gene match. Germline values: CDR1 SEHNR, CDR2 FQNEAQ (reference sequence). The CDR3 DNA sequence: TGTGCCAGCAGCCTTCAGGGGGACACTGAAGCTTTCTTT. The encoded protein is CASSLQGDTEAFF.